Included here is one T cell receptor beta chain sequence, with context. These data are taken from a study of cytomegalovirus exposure and HLA in healthy donors. The study ran its PCR with 60 Vbeta and 13 Jbeta primers. Generated by immunoSEQ multiplex PCR, the TCRdb table keeps only in-frame clones and is missing some. The table shows 95,000 to 150,000 clones, with more than 60% occurring only once. This sequence originates from a man aged 18 to 29 in good health and CMV-seronegative. Sequencing was carried out using PBMCs.

The CDR3 protein is CSVERGRLTFF. As DNA, the CDR3 is TGCAGCGTTGAGCGAGGGCGCTTGACTTTCTTT. The genes are TRBV29-1 and TRBJ1-1, with unresolved D. This CDR3 spans 11 amino acids. Germline V lookup: CDR1 SQVTM, CDR2 ANQGSEA. With 3 bases removed from V and 12 bases from J, the gap between germline ends came to 14 bases.